A selection of T cell receptor beta chains follows, all from one sample in a study of control samples from healthy donors and cancer patients. Clones were read by immunoSEQ multiplex PCR, and TCRdb kept only the in-frame ones, dropping some. The repertoire holds approximately 6,600 clones, with 72% as singletons. Sequencing was done on a sample of formalin-fixed, paraffin-embedded tissue. The source is a male donor with melanoma. The CDR3 runs from the conserved cysteine through the conserved F or W. D genes are given only for firm matches. Expanded clones are given a class, and other clones once, few, many or no size at all.

j_call clone_size v_call d_call cdr3_aa cdr3_nt
TRBJ1-1 - TRBV27 - CASSLSPARNTEAFF TGTGCCAGCAGTTTATCCCCGGCCAGGAACACTGAAGCTTTCTTT
TRBJ2-7 - TRBV7-2 TRBD2 CASSLARGGRGSYEQYF TGTGCCAGCAGCTTAGCGCGGGGCGGGAGAGGGTCCTACGAGCAGTACTTC
TRBJ2-7 few TRBV6-5 - CASSYGPSYEQYF TGTGCCAGCAGTTACGGTCCCTCCTACGAGCAGTACTTC
TRBJ1-2 few TRBV28 - CASSFVSGEDGYTF TGTGCCAGCAGTTTCGTTTCGGGGGAGGATGGCTACACCTTC
TRBJ2-1 - TRBV28 - CASRLLGVNEQFF TGTGCCAGCAGATTGCTAGGGGTCAATGAGCAGTTCTTC
TRBJ1-5 - TRBV28 - CASRQGGDQPQHF TGTGCCAGCAGACAGGGAGGCGACCAGCCCCAGCATTTT
TRBJ2-2 - TRBV5-1 TRBD2 CASSMLLAGATGELFF TGCGCCAGCAGCATGCTTCTAGCGGGGGCCACCGGGGAACTGTTTTTT
TRBJ2-7 - TRBV7-9 - CASSYMAVEQYF TGTGCCAGCAGCTATATGGCGGTCGAGCAGTACTTC
TRBJ2-3 - TRBV9 TRBD1 CASSPSSGQGADTQYF TGTGCCAGCAGCCCATCATCCGGACAGGGGGCAGATACGCAGTATTTT
TRBJ1-6 - TRBV18 - CASSPSGAINSPLHF TGTGCCAGCTCACCTTCGGGAGCGATTAATTCACCCCTCCACTTT
TRBJ1-6 - TRBV19 - CASSIDGNREVSPLHF TGTGCCAGTAGTATAGATGGCAACAGGGAGGTTTCACCCCTCCACTTT
TRBJ2-7 - TRBV5-1 TRBD2 CASSLVLAGGNEQYF TGCGCCAGCAGCTTGGTACTAGCGGGAGGGAACGAGCAGTACTTC
TRBJ1-2 few TRBV18 - CASSPDTRREGYTF TGTGCCAGCTCACCGGACACTCGCCGAGAGGGCTACACCTTC
TRBJ1-6 - TRBV11-3 TRBD1 CASSWAFRQGAFSPLHF TGTGCCAGCAGCTGGGCCTTCCGACAGGGGGCATTTTCACCCCTCCACTTT
TRBJ2-1 - TRBV7-3 - CASSSWTGRYNEQFF TGTGCCAGCAGCTCATGGACCGGGAGATACAATGAGCAGTTCTTC
TRBJ1-5 - TRBV2 - CASSKALQGRGQPQHF TGTGCCAGCAGTAAAGCGCTTCAGGGGAGAGGTCAGCCCCAGCATTTT
TRBJ2-5 - TRBV4-1 TRBD2 CASSQGTSGSLKTQYF TGCGCCAGCAGCCAAGGGACTAGCGGGAGCTTAAAGACCCAGTACTTC
TRBJ2-4 - TRBV19 - CASSTIIGAKNIQYF TGTGCCAGTAGTACCATAATTGGAGCCAAAAACATTCAGTACTTC
TRBJ2-5 - TRBV29-1 - CSVGGGAAETQYF TGCAGCGTGGGGGGGGGCGCGGCGGAGACCCAGTACTTC
TRBJ2-7 - TRBV27 - CASSLGVGGPYEQYF TGTGCCAGCAGTTTAGGGGTCGGGGGGCCCTACGAGCAGTACTTC
TRBJ2-3 - TRBV12-3/TRBV12-4 - CASRESGDTQYF TGTGCCAGCAGAGAGAGTGGAGATACGCAGTATTTT
TRBJ2-7 - TRBV3-1/TRBV3-2 - CASSPQTATYEQYF TGTGCCAGCAGCCCGCAGACAGCCACCTACGAGCAGTACTTC
TRBJ2-3 - TRBV27 TRBD2 CASSDLAGGPGGTQYF TGTGCCAGCAGTGATTTAGCGGGAGGGCCGGGGGGTACGCAGTATTTT
TRBJ2-5 - TRBV5-1 - CASSLGTPGQTQYF TGCGCCAGCAGCTTGGGGACTCCAGGACAGACCCAGTACTTC
TRBJ2-2 - TRBV30 TRBD1 CAWTATGGDTGELFF TGTGCCTGGACCGCGACAGGGGGGGACACCGGGGAGCTGTTTTTT
TRBJ1-2 - TRBV2 - CASSLTAGANYGYTF TGTGCCAGCAGTCTTACTGCAGGGGCGAACTATGGCTACACCTTC
TRBJ2-6 - TRBV5-1 TRBD2 CASSLTGTSGSQTGANVLTF TGCGCCAGCAGCTTGACCGGGACTAGCGGGAGTCAAACTGGGGCCAACGTCCTGACTTTC
TRBJ1-2 few TRBV15 - CATSSVKGYGYTF TGTGCCACCAGCAGTGTGAAGGGCTATGGCTACACCTTC
TRBJ1-2 - TRBV7-9 - CASSPTGGPGGYTF TGTGCCAGCAGCCCTACAGGAGGCCCGGGGGGCTACACCTTC
TRBJ2-7 - TRBV13 TRBD2 CASTPFSGAGFYEQYF TGTGCCAGCACTCCCTTCAGCGGAGCGGGATTCTACGAGCAGTACTTC